These T cell receptor beta chains were read from a single sample in a study of PD-L1 blockade in urothelial cancer. TCRdb's table, derived via immunoSEQ multiplex PCR, lists solely in-frame clones and lacks some. The table shows around 100,000 clones, with about 85% occurring only once. The starting material was PBMCs, obtained around atezolizumab (anti-PD-L1) treatment. The receptors were sampled from a man aged 45 to 65 with urothelial cancer. Both conserved end residues are part of each CDR3. D genes are given only for firm matches. Clone sizes are given selectively: once, few, many, or a class where the clone is expanded.

V	D	size	J	length	CDR3	DNA
TRBV5-1	NA	NA	TRBJ2-1	14	CASSLSLSYNEQFF	TGCGCCAGCAGCTTGTCCCTATCATACAATGAGCAGTTCTTC
TRBV29-1	TRBD1	NA	TRBJ1-2	12	CSVATGYYGYTF	TGCAGCGTGGCGACAGGGTACTATGGCTACACCTTC
TRBV6-5	TRBD1	NA	TRBJ1-2	12	CASSYGDRAYTF	TGTGCCAGCAGTTACGGGGACAGGGCGTACACCTTC
TRBV5-4	TRBD2	once	TRBJ2-5	15	CASSVGLAGKGEQYF	TGTGCCAGCAGCGTCGGACTAGCGGGAAAGGGAGAGCAGTACTTC
TRBV7-6	NA	once	TRBJ2-6	15	CASSLGSSGANVLTF	TGTGCCAGCAGCTTAGGCAGCTCTGGGGCCAACGTCCTGACTTTC
TRBV6-5	NA	NA	TRBJ1-3	12	CASNTRRNTIYF	TGTGCCAGCAATACAAGGAGGAACACCATATATTTT
TRBV4-2	NA	NA	TRBJ1-2	15	CASSQQGQPGEYYTF	TGTGCCAGCAGCCAGCAGGGCCAACCAGGGGAATACTACACCTTC
TRBV11-3	TRBD2	NA	TRBJ2-2	15	CASSLLGLATGELFF	TGTGCCAGCAGCTTACTAGGACTAGCGACCGGGGAGCTGTTTTTT
TRBV7-2	TRBD2	NA	TRBJ2-7	17	CASSLAALAGASYEQYF	TGTGCCAGCAGCTTAGCGGCCCTAGCGGGAGCATCCTACGAGCAGTACTTC
TRBV5-1	TRBD1	once	TRBJ2-1	15	CASSFRQGLGNEQFF	TGCGCCAGCAGCTTCCGACAGGGCTTGGGAAATGAGCAGTTCTTC
TRBV2	NA	NA	TRBJ2-2	15	CASSVVTSSTGELFF	TGTGCCAGCAGTGTAGTAACTAGCTCCACCGGGGAGCTGTTTTTT
TRBV5-5	NA	NA	TRBJ1-5	14	CASSFSVGNQPQHF	TGTGCCAGCAGCTTCTCGGTAGGCAATCAGCCCCAGCATTTT
TRBV28	NA	NA	TRBJ1-2	13	CASRSDSAYGYTF	TGTGCCAGCAGGTCCGACAGCGCCTATGGCTACACCTTC
TRBV9	TRBD2	NA	TRBJ2-1	15	CASSTLSGENNEQFF	TGTGCCAGCAGCACCTTGAGCGGGGAGAACAATGAGCAGTTCTTC
TRBV7-3	TRBD1	NA	TRBJ2-7	13	CASSPGQVYEQYF	TGTGCCAGCAGCCCCGGACAGGTCTACGAGCAGTACTTC
TRBV7-2	TRBD2	NA	TRBJ2-2	17	CASSPSSGRRRAGELFF	TGTGCCAGCAGCCCGTCTAGCGGTCGGCGACGCGCCGGGGAGCTGTTTTTT
TRBV15	TRBD1	few	TRBJ1-2	16	CATSRGTGGRLGGYTF	TGTGCCACCAGCAGAGGGACAGGGGGCCGGTTGGGAGGCTACACCTTC
TRBV5-1	TRBD1	NA	TRBJ1-5	18	CARVYDRALGYSNQPQHF	TGCGCCAGGGTTTATGACAGGGCATTGGGGTATAGCAATCAGCCCCAGCATTTT
TRBV5-8	NA	NA	TRBJ2-5	13	CASSIDGKETQYF	TGTGCCAGCAGCATTGACGGGAAAGAGACCCAGTACTTC
TRBV2	TRBD2	few	TRBJ2-2	15	CASRGTSGPTGELFF	TGTGCCAGCAGGGGGACTAGCGGACCCACCGGGGAGCTGTTTTTT
TRBV19	NA	NA	TRBJ1-4	15	CASSIETVTPEKLFF	TGTGCCAGTAGTATCGAGACAGTCACTCCCGAAAAACTGTTTTTT
TRBV9	TRBD1	NA	TRBJ1-6	14	CASSARQGNSPLHF	TGTGCCAGCAGCGCGCGACAGGGAAATTCACCCCTCCACTTT
TRBV9	TRBD2	NA	TRBJ2-7	16	CASSPLAGPKGHEQYF	TGTGCCAGCAGCCCCTTAGCGGGACCCAAGGGTCACGAGCAGTACTTC
TRBV7-9	TRBD1	many	TRBJ1-6	16	CASSPSQGAANSPLHF	TGTGCCAGCAGCCCGAGCCAGGGGGCGGCCAATTCACCCCTCCACTTT
TRBV7-2	NA	NA	TRBJ2-5	14	CASSGGGGAVTQYF	TGTGCCAGCAGCGGAGGGGGGGGCGCAGTGACCCAGTACTTC
TRBV11-2	TRBD2	NA	TRBJ2-1	15	CASSFFGSGRDEQFF	TGTGCCAGCAGCTTTTTTGGTAGCGGGAGGGACGAGCAGTTCTTC
TRBV7-9	NA	NA	TRBJ2-7	13	CASSAAQVYEQYF	TGTGCCAGCAGCGCAGCACAGGTCTACGAGCAGTACTTC
TRBV30	NA	few	TRBJ1-1	13	CAWSVARGQEAFF	TGTGCCTGGAGTGTAGCCAGGGGCCAGGAAGCTTTCTTT
TRBV28	NA	NA	TRBJ2-7	12	CASRLNHYEQYF	TGTGCCAGCAGACTCAACCACTACGAGCAGTACTTC
TRBV19	TRBD2	NA	TRBJ2-2	19	CASSIGGTSARWNTGELFF	TGTGCCAGTAGTATAGGAGGGACTAGCGCTCGTTGGAACACCGGGGAGCTGTTTTTT
TRBV6-1	NA	NA	TRBJ2-5	13	CASSGTRGETQYF	TGTGCCAGCAGTGGCACGAGGGGGGAGACCCAGTACTTC
TRBV7-8	NA	few	TRBJ2-7	12	CASSSPRGEQYF	TGTGCCAGCAGCTCCCCCCGGGGCGAGCAGTACTTC
TRBV6-5	NA	NA	TRBJ2-5	16	CASSYSWTDIQETQYF	TGTGCCAGCAGTTACTCGTGGACAGATATACAAGAGACCCAGTACTTC
TRBV19	TRBD2	NA	TRBJ2-3	15	CASSTLAGGSDTQYF	TGTGCCAGTAGCACGCTAGCGGGAGGGTCAGATACGCAGTATTTT
TRBV19	TRBD2	NA	TRBJ2-1	15	CASSPDRLAYNEQFF	TGTGCCAGCAGCCCCGACCGACTAGCGTACAATGAGCAGTTCTTC
TRBV4-2	TRBD1	NA	TRBJ2-1	14	CASSLDRTYNEQFF	TGTGCCAGCAGCTTGGACAGGACCTACAATGAGCAGTTCTTC
TRBV6-1	NA	NA	TRBJ1-6	14	CASSEGIWSSPLHF	TGTGCCAGCAGTGAGGGTATTTGGAGTTCACCCCTCCACTTT
TRBV11-1	TRBD1	NA	TRBJ1-2	13	CASRSDRGYGYTF	TGTGCCAGCAGATCGGACAGGGGCTATGGCTACACCTTC
TRBV29-1	TRBD2	once	TRBJ2-1	14	CSARKRGGDNEQFF	TGCAGCGCAAGGAAGCGGGGAGGGGACAATGAGCAGTTCTTC
TRBV6-5	NA	NA	TRBJ2-5	16	CASSYSMGRSQETQYF	TGTGCCAGCAGTTACTCGATGGGGAGGAGCCAAGAGACCCAGTACTTC
TRBV27	TRBD1	NA	TRBJ1-3	14	CASSQTGGGNTIYF	TGTGCCAGCAGTCAAACAGGGGGCGGAAACACCATATATTTT
TRBV5-6	TRBD2	once	TRBJ2-1	15	CASSGTSGLYNEQLF	TGTGCCAGCAGCGGAACTAGCGGGTTGTACAATGAGCAGCTCTTC
TRBV10-3	NA	NA	TRBJ2-3	15	CAISDSGTRNLRQYF	TGTGCCATCAGTGATTCGGGGACACGAAATTTGAGGCAGTATTTT
TRBV6-5	TRBD2	few	TRBJ2-1	15	CASSGSGSSYNEQFF	TGTGCCAGCAGTGGTAGCGGGAGCTCCTACAATGAGCAGTTCTTC
TRBV6-4	TRBD1	few	TRBJ1-5	19	CASSPISGQGRYSNQPQHF	TGTGCCAGCAGTCCCATCTCGGGACAGGGTCGGTATAGCAATCAGCCCCAGCATTTT
TRBV6-6	NA	NA	TRBJ1-4	11	CASRGGEKLFF	TGTGCCAGCAGGGGGGGGGAAAAACTGTTTTTT
TRBV6-5	TRBD2	NA	TRBJ2-3	15	CASRGGLAGTDTQYF	TGTGCCAGCCGGGGTGGCCTAGCGGGTACAGATACGCAGTATTTT
TRBV5-1	TRBD2	NA	TRBJ2-5	16	CASSSRSSGPQETQYF	TGCGCCAGCAGCTCCCGTTCTAGCGGTCCACAAGAGACCCAGTACTTC
TRBV7-2	TRBD2	NA	TRBJ2-1	18	CASSPRGSGTSGTHEQFF	TGTGCCAGCAGCCCCAGAGGGTCTGGGACTAGCGGGACGCATGAGCAGTTCTTC
TRBV27	NA	NA	TRBJ2-7	14	CASATGFARNEQYF	TGTGCCAGTGCTACAGGGTTTGCCCGCAACGAGCAGTACTTC
TRBV11-2	TRBD2	NA	TRBJ2-1	15	CASSTSGGTYNEQFF	TGTGCCAGCAGCACCAGCGGGGGGACCTACAATGAGCAGTTCTTC
TRBV27	NA	NA	TRBJ1-5	17	CASSPTQQHYSNQPQHF	TGTGCCAGCAGTCCTACACAACAGCATTATAGCAATCAGCCCCAGCATTTT